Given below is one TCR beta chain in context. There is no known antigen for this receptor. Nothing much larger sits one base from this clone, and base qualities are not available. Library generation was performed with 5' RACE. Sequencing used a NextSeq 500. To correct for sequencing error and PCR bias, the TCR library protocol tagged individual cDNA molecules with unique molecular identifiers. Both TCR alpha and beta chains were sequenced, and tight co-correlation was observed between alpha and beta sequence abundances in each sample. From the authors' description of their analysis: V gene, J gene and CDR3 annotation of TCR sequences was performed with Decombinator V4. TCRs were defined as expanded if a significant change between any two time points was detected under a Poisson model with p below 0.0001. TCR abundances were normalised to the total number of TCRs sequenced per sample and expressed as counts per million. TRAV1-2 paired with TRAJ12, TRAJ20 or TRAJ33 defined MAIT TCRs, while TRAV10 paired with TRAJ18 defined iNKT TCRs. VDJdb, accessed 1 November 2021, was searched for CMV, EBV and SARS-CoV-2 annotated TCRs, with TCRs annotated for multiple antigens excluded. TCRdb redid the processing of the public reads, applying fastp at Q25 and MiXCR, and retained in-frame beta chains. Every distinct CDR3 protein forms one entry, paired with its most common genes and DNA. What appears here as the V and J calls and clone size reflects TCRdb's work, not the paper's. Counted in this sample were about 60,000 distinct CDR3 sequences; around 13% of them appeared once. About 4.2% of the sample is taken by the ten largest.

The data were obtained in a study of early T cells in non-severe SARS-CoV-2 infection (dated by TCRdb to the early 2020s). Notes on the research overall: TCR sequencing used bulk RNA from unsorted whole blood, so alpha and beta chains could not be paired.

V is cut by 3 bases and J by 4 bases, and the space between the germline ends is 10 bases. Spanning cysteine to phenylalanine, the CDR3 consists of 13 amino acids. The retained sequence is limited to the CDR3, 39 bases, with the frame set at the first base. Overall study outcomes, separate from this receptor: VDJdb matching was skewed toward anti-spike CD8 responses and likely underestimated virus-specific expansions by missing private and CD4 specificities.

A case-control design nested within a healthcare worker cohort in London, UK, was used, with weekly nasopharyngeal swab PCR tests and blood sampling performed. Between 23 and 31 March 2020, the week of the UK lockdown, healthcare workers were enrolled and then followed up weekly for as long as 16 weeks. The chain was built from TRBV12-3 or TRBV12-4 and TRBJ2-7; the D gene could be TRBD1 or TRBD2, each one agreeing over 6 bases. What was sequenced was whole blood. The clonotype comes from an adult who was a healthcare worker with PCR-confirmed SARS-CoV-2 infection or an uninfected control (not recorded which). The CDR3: CASSLTGGYEQYF. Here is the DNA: TGTGCCAGCAGTTTGACAGGAGGGTACGAGCAGTACTTC.